This T cell receptor (beta chain) was obtained from a study of control samples from healthy donors and cancer patients. The length of the CDR3 is 15 residues. V lost 4 bases, J lost 2 bases, and 4 bases stayed unmatched. CDR1 SNHLY and CDR2 FYNNEI come from the germline V gene. TCRdb's copy holds only in-frame clones and misses some; the assay was immunoSEQ multiplex PCR. The sample includes 120,000 to 150,000 clones, around 94% of them seen just once. This chain links TRBV2 with TRBJ1-5; 8 bases fit TRBD1. The specimen sequenced was blood. The source of this sequence is a middle-aged man in good health. The CDR3 sequence: CASSVQDRGNQPQHF. The CDR3 DNA sequence: TGTGCCAGCAGTGTTCAGGACAGGGGCAATCAGCCCCAGCATTTT. The whole variable domain, filled in from reference TRBV2 and TRBJ1-5, reads EPEVTQTPSHQVTQMGQEVILRCVPISNHLYFYWYRQILGQKVEFLVSFYNNEISEKSEIFDDQFSVERPDGSNFTLKIRSTKLEDSAMYFCASSVQDRGNQPQHFGDGTRLSIL.